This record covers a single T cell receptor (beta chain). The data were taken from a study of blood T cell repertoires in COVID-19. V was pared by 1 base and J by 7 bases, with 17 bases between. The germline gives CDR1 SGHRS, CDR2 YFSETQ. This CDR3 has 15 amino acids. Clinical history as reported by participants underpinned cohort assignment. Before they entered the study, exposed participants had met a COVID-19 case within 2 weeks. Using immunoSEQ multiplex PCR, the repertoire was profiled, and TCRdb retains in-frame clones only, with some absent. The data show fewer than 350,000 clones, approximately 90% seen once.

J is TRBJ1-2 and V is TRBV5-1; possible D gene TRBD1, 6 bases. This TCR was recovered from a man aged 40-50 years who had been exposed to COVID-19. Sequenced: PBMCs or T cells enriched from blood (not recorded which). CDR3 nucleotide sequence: TGCGCCAGCAGCTTGTCGCGGGCAGGGGTTAGTGGCTACACCTTC. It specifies CASSLSRAGVSGYTF.